This T cell receptor (beta chain) was captured by sequencing in a study of glioma-infiltrating T cells after dendritic cell vaccination. Study-wide background: Dendritic cell vaccination trial patients had either newly diagnosed or recurrent glioblastoma. Three intradermal dendritic cell vaccine injections were given every two weeks. Treatment, given 2003 to 2012, was autologous tumor lysate-pulsed dendritic cell vaccination.

Germline CDR1 reads SEHNR; CDR2 reads FQNEAQ (reference sequence). The V segment lost 7 bases and the J segment 1 base; nucleotides outside the gene matches: 7. CDR3 length: 15 residues. Study-wide results and caveats: Higher TCR clonality did not directly relate to longer survival.

Comment on this clone: Its antigen is currently unknown.

Sample time point: after dendritic cell vaccination, including at tumor progression/relapse. The data were produced by immunoSEQ multiplex PCR, yet TCRdb's version contains in-frame clones alone and is incomplete. This table has some 90,000 clones, over 75% appearing once. The TCR originated in a human donor with glioblastoma. This chain uses TRBV7-9 with TRBJ1-5, with 7 positions matching TRBD1. Specimen: blood, collected after dendritic cell vaccination. The CDR3 spells CASTLRGRSNQPQHF. CDR3 DNA sequence: TGTGCCAGCACCCTCAGGGGGAGGAGCAATCAGCCCCAGCATTTT.